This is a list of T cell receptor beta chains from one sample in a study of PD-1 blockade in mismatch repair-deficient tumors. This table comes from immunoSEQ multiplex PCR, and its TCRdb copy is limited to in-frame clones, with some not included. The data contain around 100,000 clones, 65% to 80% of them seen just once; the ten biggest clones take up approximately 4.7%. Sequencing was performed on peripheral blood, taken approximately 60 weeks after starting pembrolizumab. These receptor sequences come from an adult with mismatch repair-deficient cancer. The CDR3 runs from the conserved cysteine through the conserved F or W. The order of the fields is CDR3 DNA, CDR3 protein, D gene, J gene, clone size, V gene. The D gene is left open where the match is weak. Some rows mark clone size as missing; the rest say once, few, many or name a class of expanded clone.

TGTGCCAGTAAACCGGACAGGGGGAACACTGAAGCTTTCTTT,CASKPDRGNTEAFF,TRBD1,TRBJ1-1,-,TRBV19
TGCGCCAGCAGTGAGGAGACAGGGTTTGGAAACACCATATATTTT,CASSEETGFGNTIYF,TRBD1,TRBJ1-3,-,TRBV10-1
TGCGCCAGCAGGAACGGGAACACTGAAGCTTTCTTT,CASRNGNTEAFF,-,TRBJ1-1,once,TRBV5-1
TGTGCCAGCAGCGGGAGGGCAACAGAGGCTGGAAACACCATATATTTT,CASSGRATEAGNTIYF,-,TRBJ1-3,-,TRBV9
TGTGCCAGCAGCTCGTGGACCAGAGAAAAACTGTTTTTT,CASSSWTREKLFF,-,TRBJ1-4,-,TRBV7-2
TGTGCCAGCATTCGAGTTGTCACTGAAGCTTTCTTT,CASIRVVTEAFF,-,TRBJ1-1,once,TRBV6-1
TGTGCCAGCAGCTTGGAAATTGGGACAGGGAGGTACAATGAGCAGTTCTTC,CASSLEIGTGRYNEQFF,TRBD1,TRBJ2-1,-,TRBV7-2
TGTGCCAGCAGCATCCAAACAGCATACTATGGCTACACCTTC,CASSIQTAYYGYTF,-,TRBJ1-2,-,TRBV7-2
TGTGCCAGCAGGGGGGGGACAGGGGCACGGGAGACCCAGTACTTC,CASRGGTGARETQYF,TRBD1,TRBJ2-5,-,TRBV2
TGTGCCAGCAGTTATATGGACTATGGCTACACCTTC,CASSYMDYGYTF,-,TRBJ1-2,-,TRBV6-5
TGTGCCAGCAGCCAGAGACAGGGCCTGGTGGAGACCCAGTACTTC,CASSQRQGLVETQYF,TRBD1,TRBJ2-5,-,TRBV7-2
TGCGCCAGCAGCCAAGATCGGGGCTTCTCCTACAATGAGCAGTTCTTC,CASSQDRGFSYNEQFF,-,TRBJ2-1,few,TRBV4-1
TGTGCCAGCAGTTTCTCGAACACCGGGGAGCTGTTTTTT,CASSFSNTGELFF,-,TRBJ2-2,-,TRBV6-5
TGTGCCAGCAGCTCCTTCCCAAAAGGGCGGTACGAGCAGTACTTC,CASSSFPKGRYEQYF,-,TRBJ2-7,few,TRBV11-3
TGTGCCACCAGCAGAGTCCTGCTAGGGAATGAGCAGTTCTTC,CATSRVLLGNEQFF,-,TRBJ2-1,few,TRBV15
TGCGCCAGCAGCTTGGGCCCCCGGGACAGGTTCCCCGGGGAGCTGTTTTTT,CASSLGPRDRFPGELFF,TRBD1,TRBJ2-2,-,TRBV5-1
TGTGCCAGCAGCCGCGAAATCTTATCGGACGAGCAGTACTTC,CASSREILSDEQYF,-,TRBJ2-7,few,TRBV4-2
TGTGCCAGCAGCACCCAAACAGGTCCTAGCTACGAGCAGTACTTC,CASSTQTGPSYEQYF,-,TRBJ2-7,-,TRBV5-5
TGTGCCAGCAGACTCGGGACCGGGGAGCTGTTTTTT,CASRLGTGELFF,-,TRBJ2-2,-,TRBV27
TGTGCCTGGAGTGTGTCAGAGTCTAGCACAGATACGCAGTATTTT,CAWSVSESSTDTQYF,-,TRBJ2-3,-,TRBV30
TGTGCCAGCAGCCAAGGACTAGCGGGATGGACCGGGGAGCTGTTTTTT,CASSQGLAGWTGELFF,TRBD2,TRBJ2-2,-,TRBV14
TGTGCCAGCAGCCGGGGGCCGGGACAGACCTACGAGCAGTACTTC,CASSRGPGQTYEQYF,-,TRBJ2-7,-,TRBV5-4
TGCGCCAGCAGCCAAGGGGGCCGGAACACTGAAGCTTTCTTT,CASSQGGRNTEAFF,-,TRBJ1-1,-,TRBV4-1
TGTGCCAGCAGCCTATGGGCGGGGCCCCCGGAAGATACGCAGTATTTT,CASSLWAGPPEDTQYF,-,TRBJ2-3,-,TRBV7-2
TGTGCCAGCACCCAGGGTGGATCCGGGGAGCTGTTTTTT,CASTQGGSGELFF,-,TRBJ2-2,few,TRBV9
TGTGCCACTTCAAATGAGCAGTTCTTC,CATSNEQFF,-,TRBJ2-1,-,TRBV6-1
TGCGCCAGCAGCTTGAGCAGTTTGGGGGGCGCAGGTGGCTACACCTTC,CASSLSSLGGAGGYTF,-,TRBJ1-2,-,TRBV5-1
TGTGCCAGCAGTTCTCCTGCCGGACAGGGTGGTCTAGCGGGGGTCACAGATACGCAGTATTTT,CASSSPAGQGGLAGVTDTQYF,TRBD2,TRBJ2-3,-,TRBV2
TGTGCCAGCAGCCAAGATCCTTTAAGGCACGATGGTGAAGCTTTCTTT,CASSQDPLRHDGEAFF,-,TRBJ1-1,few,TRBV4-2
TGTGCCAGCGGCTTACTGGCGGGAGTACGGAATGAGCAGTTCTTC,CASGLLAGVRNEQFF,TRBD2,TRBJ2-1,-,TRBV27
TGTGCCAGCAGTGAAGATACAGGGCAACTCTATGGCTACACCTTC,CASSEDTGQLYGYTF,-,TRBJ1-2,few,TRBV25-1
TGTGCCAGCAGCGGAGGGGGGGCTGGAAACACCATATATTTT,CASSGGGAGNTIYF,-,TRBJ1-3,-,TRBV9
TGTGCCAGTAGTTGGGGTACTGGAAACACCATATATTTT,CASSWGTGNTIYF,-,TRBJ1-3,-,TRBV19
TGTGCCTGGAGGTCAACAGGGGGCAAACCTTCCTACGAGCAGTACTTC,CAWRSTGGKPSYEQYF,TRBD1,TRBJ2-7,-,TRBV30
TGTGCCAGCAGCTCGCCTAGGGGGGGACAGGGTGAGGAGACCCAGTACTTC,CASSSPRGGQGEETQYF,TRBD1,TRBJ2-5,-,TRBV7-8
TGTGCCAGCAGGCCCCAGTTGGTAACTGAAGCTTTCTTT,CASRPQLVTEAFF,-,TRBJ1-1,-,TRBV27
TGTGCCAGCACCCCCCGGACAGGGGGCACCGGGGAGCTGTTTTTT,CASTPRTGGTGELFF,TRBD1,TRBJ2-2,-,TRBV7-2
TGTGCCTGGAGTGTATTGGGCCAGCGGAGCTCCTACAATGAGCAGTTCTTC,CAWSVLGQRSSYNEQFF,-,TRBJ2-1,-,TRBV30
TGTGCCAGCAGTAGGACAGATCCTATGGTGAACACTGAAGCTTTCTTT,CASSRTDPMVNTEAFF,-,TRBJ1-1,-,TRBV6-6
TGTGCCAGCAGCTTAAACAGAGACCTCTCCCGTGAAAAACTGTTTTTT,CASSLNRDLSREKLFF,-,TRBJ1-4,-,TRBV7-6
TGTGCCAGCAGCGGGCAAAGCTCCTACGAGCAGTACTTC,CASSGQSSYEQYF,-,TRBJ2-7,-,TRBV9
TGCGCCAGCAGCCAAGGCAGGGAACCCTACGAGCAGTACTTC,CASSQGREPYEQYF,-,TRBJ2-7,-,TRBV4-3
TGTGCCAGTAACTTGAGGGCGGGGTTGTTGGAGCAGTACTTC,CASNLRAGLLEQYF,-,TRBJ2-7,-,TRBV19
TGTGCCAGCAGCTTGCAAACGAACACTGAAGCTTTCTTT,CASSLQTNTEAFF,-,TRBJ1-1,-,TRBV11-3
TGTGCCAGCAGCTTAGCCGGGAAGGGCAGGGGCACCGGGGAGCTGTTTTTT,CASSLAGKGRGTGELFF,-,TRBJ2-2,few,TRBV11-1
TGTGCCAGCAGTGAAAGGGCCTTTCGGAACCATGAGCAGTTCTTC,CASSERAFRNHEQFF,-,TRBJ2-1,few,TRBV2
TGTGCCACCAGCAGAGATCGGGGAGGGAATGAAAAACTGTTTTTT,CATSRDRGGNEKLFF,-,TRBJ1-4,-,TRBV15
TGTGCCACCGCCGGGTCCTACGAGCAGTACTTC,CATAGSYEQYF,-,TRBJ2-7,-,TRBV6-5
TGTGCCAGCAGCTCTGCTTTTGGGCGTGGCACTGGGGCCAACGTCCTGACTTTC,CASSSAFGRGTGANVLTF,-,TRBJ2-6,once,TRBV11-2
TGCGCCAGCAGTGGGACAGACGAAAAACTGTTTTTT,CASSGTDEKLFF,TRBD1,TRBJ1-4,-,TRBV5-1
TGTGCCAGCAGTTACTCGAAAATGTACACCGGGGAGCTGTTTTTT,CASSYSKMYTGELFF,-,TRBJ2-2,once,TRBV6-5
TGTGCCAGCAGCTTAGGGGTCACCAACCGCCAAGAGACCCAGTACTTC,CASSLGVTNRQETQYF,-,TRBJ2-5,-,TRBV11-3
TGTGCCAGCGGTTCCAACAGGGGGAACACTGAAGCTTTCTTT,CASGSNRGNTEAFF,TRBD1,TRBJ1-1,-,TRBV2
TGTGCCAGTAGTAGGGGACAGTTCTATGAGCAGTTCTTC,CASSRGQFYEQFF,TRBD1,TRBJ2-1,-,TRBV19
TGTGCCAGCAGCTGGACTAGCGGGAGCTACAATGAGCAGTTCTTC,CASSWTSGSYNEQFF,TRBD2,TRBJ2-1,-,TRBV6-6
TGCGCCAGCAGCTTGTACCTAGCGGGAGCAGATACGCAGTATTTT,CASSLYLAGADTQYF,TRBD2,TRBJ2-3,-,TRBV5-1
TGTGCCAGCAGGCCTGGGGACAGGGTCTCTGAAGCTTTCTTT,CASRPGDRVSEAFF,TRBD1,TRBJ1-1,-,TRBV6-1
TGTGCCAGCAGCTTGACAGGCAGCTCCTACGAGCAGTACTTC,CASSLTGSSYEQYF,-,TRBJ2-7,-,TRBV11-2